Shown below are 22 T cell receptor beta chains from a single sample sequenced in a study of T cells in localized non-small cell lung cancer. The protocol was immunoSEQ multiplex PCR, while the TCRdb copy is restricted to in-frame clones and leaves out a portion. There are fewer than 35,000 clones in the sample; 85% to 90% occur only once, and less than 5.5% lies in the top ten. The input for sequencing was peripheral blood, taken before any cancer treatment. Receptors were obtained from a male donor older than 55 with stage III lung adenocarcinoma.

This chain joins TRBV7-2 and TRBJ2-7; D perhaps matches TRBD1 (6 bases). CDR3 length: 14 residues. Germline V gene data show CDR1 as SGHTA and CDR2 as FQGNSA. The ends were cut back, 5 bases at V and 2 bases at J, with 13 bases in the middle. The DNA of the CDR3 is TGTGCCAGCAGCCCCGTACAGGGCGCCTACGAGCAGTACTTC. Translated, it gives CASSPVQGAYEQYF. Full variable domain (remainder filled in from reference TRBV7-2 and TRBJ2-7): GAGVSQSPSNKVTEKGKDVELRCDPISGHTALYWYRQSLGQGLEFLIYFQGNSAPDKSGLPSDRFSAERTGGSVSTLTIQRTQQEDSAVYLCASSPVQGAYEQYFGPGTRLTVT.

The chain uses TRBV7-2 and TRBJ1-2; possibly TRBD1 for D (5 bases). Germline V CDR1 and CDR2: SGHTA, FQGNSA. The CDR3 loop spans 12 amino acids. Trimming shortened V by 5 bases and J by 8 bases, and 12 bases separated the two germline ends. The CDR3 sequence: CASSQTNRGYTF. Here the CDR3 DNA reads TGTGCCAGCAGCCAAACAAACAGGGGCTACACCTTC. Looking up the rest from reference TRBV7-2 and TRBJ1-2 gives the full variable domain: GAGVSQSPSNKVTEKGKDVELRCDPISGHTALYWYRQSLGQGLEFLIYFQGNSAPDKSGLPSDRFSAERTGGSVSTLTIQRTQQEDSAVYLCASSQTNRGYTFGSGTRLTVV.

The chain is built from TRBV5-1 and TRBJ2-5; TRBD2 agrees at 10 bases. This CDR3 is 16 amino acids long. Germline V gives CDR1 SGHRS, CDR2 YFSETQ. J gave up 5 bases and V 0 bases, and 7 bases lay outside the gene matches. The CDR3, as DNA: TGCGCCAGCAGCTTGGCCCCTAGCGGGAGCATGGAGACCCAGTACTTC. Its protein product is CASSLAPSGSMETQYF.

CDR3 residues: CASSFAAGGTDTQYF. The CDR3 DNA follows: TGTGCCAGCAGCTTTGCCGCTGGGGGAACAGATACGCAGTATTTT. V is TRBV7-9 and J is TRBJ2-3, with D perhaps given as TRBD1 or TRBD2 (5 bases each). V was shortened by 3 bases and J by 3 bases, with 13 bases between the two germline ends. The V gene's germline CDR1 is SEHNR and CDR2 FQNEAQ (reference sequence). This CDR3 spans 15 amino acids.

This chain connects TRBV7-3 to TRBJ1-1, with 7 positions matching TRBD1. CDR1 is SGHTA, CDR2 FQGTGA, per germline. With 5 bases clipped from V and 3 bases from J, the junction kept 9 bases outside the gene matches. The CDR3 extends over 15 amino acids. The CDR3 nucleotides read TGTGCCAGCAGCCCCGGGAAGGGGGCGGACACTGAAGCTTTCTTT. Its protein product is CASSPGKGADTEAFF.

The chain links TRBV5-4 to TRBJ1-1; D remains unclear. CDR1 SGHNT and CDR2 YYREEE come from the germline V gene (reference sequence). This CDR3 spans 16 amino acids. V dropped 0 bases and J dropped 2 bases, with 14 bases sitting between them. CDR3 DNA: TGTGCCAGCAGCTTGGTGGCAGGCGGACTCAACACTGAAGCTTTCTTT. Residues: CASSLVAGGLNTEAFF.

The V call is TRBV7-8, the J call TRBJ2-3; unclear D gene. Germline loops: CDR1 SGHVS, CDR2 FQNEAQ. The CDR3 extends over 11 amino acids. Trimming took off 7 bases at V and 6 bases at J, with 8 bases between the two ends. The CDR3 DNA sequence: TGTGCCAGCAAGGATATGGATACGCAGTATTTT. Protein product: CASKDMDTQYF.

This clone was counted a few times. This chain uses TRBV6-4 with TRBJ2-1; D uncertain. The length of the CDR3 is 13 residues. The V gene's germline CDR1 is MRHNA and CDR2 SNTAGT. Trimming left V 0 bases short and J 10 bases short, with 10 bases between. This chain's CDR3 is CASSDSIQQEQFF. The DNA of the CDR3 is TGTGCCAGCAGTGACTCGATTCAACAGGAGCAGTTCTTC.

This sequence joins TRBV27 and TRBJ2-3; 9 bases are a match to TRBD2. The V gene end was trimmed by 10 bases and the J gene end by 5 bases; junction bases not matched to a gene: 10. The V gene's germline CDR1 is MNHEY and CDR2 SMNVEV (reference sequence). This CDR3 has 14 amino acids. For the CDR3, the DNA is TGTGCCACCATAAGCGGGGGGTACGGAGATACGCAGTATTTT. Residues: CATISGGYGDTQYF.

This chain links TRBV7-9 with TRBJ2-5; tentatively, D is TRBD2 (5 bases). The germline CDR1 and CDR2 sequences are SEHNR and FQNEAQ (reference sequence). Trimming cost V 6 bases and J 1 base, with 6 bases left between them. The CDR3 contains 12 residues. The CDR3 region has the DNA TGTGCCAGCAGTCGGGGCCAAGAGACCCAGTACTTC. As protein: CASSRGQETQYF.

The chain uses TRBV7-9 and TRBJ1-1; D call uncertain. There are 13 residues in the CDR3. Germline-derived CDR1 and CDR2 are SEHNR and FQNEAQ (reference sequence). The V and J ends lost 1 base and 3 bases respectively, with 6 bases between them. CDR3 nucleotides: TGTGCCAGCAGCTTAGTAGGTGACACTGAAGCTTTCTTT. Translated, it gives CASSLVGDTEAFF.

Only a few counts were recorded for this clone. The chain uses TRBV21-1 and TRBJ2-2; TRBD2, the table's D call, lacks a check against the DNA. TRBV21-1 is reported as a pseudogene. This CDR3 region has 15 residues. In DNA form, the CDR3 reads TGTGCCAGCAGCAGTGGCGGGAGGTGTACCGGGGAGCTGTTTTTT. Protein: CASSSGGRCTGELFF.

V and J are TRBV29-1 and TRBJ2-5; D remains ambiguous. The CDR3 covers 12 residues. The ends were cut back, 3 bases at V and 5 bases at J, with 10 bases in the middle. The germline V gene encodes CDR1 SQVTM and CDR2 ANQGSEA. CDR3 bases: TGCAGCGTTGACCGCCTGGGTGAGACCCAGTACTTC. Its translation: CSVDRLGETQYF.

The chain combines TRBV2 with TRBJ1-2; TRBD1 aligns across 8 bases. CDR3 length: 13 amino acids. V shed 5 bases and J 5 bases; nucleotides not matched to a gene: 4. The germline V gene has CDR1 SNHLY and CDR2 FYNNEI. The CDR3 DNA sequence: TGTGCCAGCAGTATAACAGGGGGTTATGGCTACACCTTC. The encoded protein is CASSITGGYGYTF.

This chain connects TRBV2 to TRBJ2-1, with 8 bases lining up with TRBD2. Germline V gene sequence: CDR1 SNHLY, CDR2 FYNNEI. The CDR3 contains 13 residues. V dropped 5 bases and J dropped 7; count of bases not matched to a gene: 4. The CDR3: CASSRTSQNEQFF. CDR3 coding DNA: TGTGCCAGCAGTAGGACTAGCCAAAATGAGCAGTTCTTC.

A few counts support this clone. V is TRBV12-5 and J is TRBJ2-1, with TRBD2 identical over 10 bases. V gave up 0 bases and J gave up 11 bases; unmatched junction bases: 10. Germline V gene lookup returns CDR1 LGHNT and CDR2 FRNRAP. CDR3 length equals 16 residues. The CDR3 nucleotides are TGTGCTAGTGGTTTGGTACTCGGACTAGCGGTGTATCAGCAGTTCTTC. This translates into CASGLVLGLAVYQQFF. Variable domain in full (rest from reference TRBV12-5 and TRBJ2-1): DARVTQTPRHKVTEMGQEVTMRCQPILGHNTVFWYRQTMMQGLELLAYFRNRAPLDDSGMPKDRFSAEMPDATLATLKIQPSEPRDSAVYFCASGLVLGLAVYQQFFGPGTRLTVL.

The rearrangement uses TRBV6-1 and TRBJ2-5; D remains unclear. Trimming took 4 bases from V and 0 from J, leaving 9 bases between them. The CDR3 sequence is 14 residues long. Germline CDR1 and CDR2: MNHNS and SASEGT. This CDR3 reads CASSGWVNQETQYF. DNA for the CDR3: TGTGCCAGCAGTGGTTGGGTTAACCAAGAGACCCAGTACTTC.

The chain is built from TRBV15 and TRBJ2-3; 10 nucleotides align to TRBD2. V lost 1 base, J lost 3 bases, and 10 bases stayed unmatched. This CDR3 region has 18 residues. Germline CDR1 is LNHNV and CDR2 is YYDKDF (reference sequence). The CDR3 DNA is TGTGCCACCAGCAGAGGAAGGCGTTCTAGCGGGGGTACAGATACGCAGTATTTT. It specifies CATSRGRRSSGGTDTQYF.

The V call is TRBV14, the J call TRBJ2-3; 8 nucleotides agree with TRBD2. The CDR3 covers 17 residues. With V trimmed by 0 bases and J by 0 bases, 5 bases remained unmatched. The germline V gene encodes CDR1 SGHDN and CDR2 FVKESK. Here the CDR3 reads CASSQDLAGRSTDTQYF. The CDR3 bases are TGTGCCAGCAGCCAAGATCTAGCGGGCCGAAGCACAGATACGCAGTATTTT.

Here the CDR3 reads CASSSNRGTPKVYNEQFF. The CDR3 bases are TGTGCCAGCAGCTCAAACCGGGGAACCCCGAAGGTATACAATGAGCAGTTCTTC. This sequence joins TRBV7-9 and TRBJ2-1, with D possibly being TRBD2 (5 bases). V dropped 4 bases and J dropped 4 bases, with 23 bases sitting between them. Germline CDR1 SEHNR, CDR2 FQNEAQ (reference sequence). The CDR3 loop spans 18 amino acids.

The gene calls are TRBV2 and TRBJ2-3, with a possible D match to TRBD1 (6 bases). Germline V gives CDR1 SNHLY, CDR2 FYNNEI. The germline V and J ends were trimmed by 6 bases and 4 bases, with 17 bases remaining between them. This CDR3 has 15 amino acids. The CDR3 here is CASRTRQERPDTQYF. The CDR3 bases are TGTGCCAGCAGAACCCGACAGGAAAGGCCAGATACGCAGTATTTT.

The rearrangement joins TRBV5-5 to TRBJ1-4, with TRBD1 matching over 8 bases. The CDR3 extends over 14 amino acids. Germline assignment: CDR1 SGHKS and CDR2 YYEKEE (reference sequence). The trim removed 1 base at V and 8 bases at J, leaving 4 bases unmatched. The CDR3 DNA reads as TGTGCCAGCAGCTTGTGGACAGGGTACGAAAAACTGTTTTTT. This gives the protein CASSLWTGYEKLFF.